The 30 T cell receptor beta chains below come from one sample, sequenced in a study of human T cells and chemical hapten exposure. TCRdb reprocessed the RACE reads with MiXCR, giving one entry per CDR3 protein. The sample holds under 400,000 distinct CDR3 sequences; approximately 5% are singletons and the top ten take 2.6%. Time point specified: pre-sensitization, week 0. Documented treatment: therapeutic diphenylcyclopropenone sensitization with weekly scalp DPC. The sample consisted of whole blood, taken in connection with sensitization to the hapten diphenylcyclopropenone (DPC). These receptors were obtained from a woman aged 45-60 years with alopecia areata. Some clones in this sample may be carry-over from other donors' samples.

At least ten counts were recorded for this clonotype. CDR3 protein: CSVQMTAGGYTF. In DNA, the CDR3 is TGCAGCGTTCAGATGACCGCAGGCGGCTACACCTTC. V is TRBV29-1 and J is TRBJ1-2; unclear D gene. The CDR3 contains 12 residues. Germline V CDR1 and CDR2: SQVTM, ANQGSEA. Trimming removed 5 bases at V and 8 bases at J, with 15 bases between.

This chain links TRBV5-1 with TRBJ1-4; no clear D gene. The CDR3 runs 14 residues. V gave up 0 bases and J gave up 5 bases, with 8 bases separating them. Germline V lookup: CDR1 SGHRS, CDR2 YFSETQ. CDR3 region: CASSLGAFNEKLFF. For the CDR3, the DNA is TGCGCCAGCAGCTTGGGCGCCTTCAATGAAAAACTGTTTTTT. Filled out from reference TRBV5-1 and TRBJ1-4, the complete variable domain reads KAGVTQTPRYLIKTRGQQVTLSCSPISGHRSVSWYQQTPGQGLQFLFEYFSETQRNKGNFPGRFSGRQFSNSRSEMNVSTLELGDSALYLCASSLGAFNEKLFFGSGTQLSVL.

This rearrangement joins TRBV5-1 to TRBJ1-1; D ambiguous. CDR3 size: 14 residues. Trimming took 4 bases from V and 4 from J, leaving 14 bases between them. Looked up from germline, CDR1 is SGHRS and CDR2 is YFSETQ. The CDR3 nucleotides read TGCGCCAGCAGCCCCTTAGTGGCGGGCACTGAAGCTTTCTTT. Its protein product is CASSPLVAGTEAFF.

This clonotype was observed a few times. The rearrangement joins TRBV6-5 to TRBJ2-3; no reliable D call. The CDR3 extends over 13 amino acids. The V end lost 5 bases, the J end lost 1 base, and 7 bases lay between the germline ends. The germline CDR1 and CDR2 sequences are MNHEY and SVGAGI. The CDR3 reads CASSTWGTDTQYF. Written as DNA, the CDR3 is TGTGCCAGCAGTACATGGGGCACAGATACGCAGTATTTT.

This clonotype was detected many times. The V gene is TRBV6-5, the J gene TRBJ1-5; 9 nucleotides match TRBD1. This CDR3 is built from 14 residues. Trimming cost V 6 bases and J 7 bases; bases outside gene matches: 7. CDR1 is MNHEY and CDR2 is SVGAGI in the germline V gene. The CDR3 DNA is TGTGCCAGCAGGGACAGGGGAAACGGGCAGCCCCAGCATTTT. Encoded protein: CASRDRGNGQPQHF.

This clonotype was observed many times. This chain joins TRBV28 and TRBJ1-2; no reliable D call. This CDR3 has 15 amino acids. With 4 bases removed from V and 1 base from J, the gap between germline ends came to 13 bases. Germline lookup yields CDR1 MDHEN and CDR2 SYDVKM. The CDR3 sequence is CASSSPDGLNYGYTF. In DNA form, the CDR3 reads TGTGCCAGCAGTTCCCCGGACGGCCTTAACTATGGCTACACCTTC.

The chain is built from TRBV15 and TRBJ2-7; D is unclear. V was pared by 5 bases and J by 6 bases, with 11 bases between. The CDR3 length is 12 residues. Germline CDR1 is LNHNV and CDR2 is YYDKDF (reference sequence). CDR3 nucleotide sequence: TGTGCCACCAGCCCCCACTCCGGCGAGCAGTACTTC. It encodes CATSPHSGEQYF. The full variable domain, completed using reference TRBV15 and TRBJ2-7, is DAMVIQNPRYQVTQFGKPVTLSCSQTLNHNVMYWYQQKSSQAPKLLFHYYDKDFNNEADTPDNFQSRRPNTSFCFLDIRSPGLGDTAMYLCATSPHSGEQYFGPGTRLTVT.

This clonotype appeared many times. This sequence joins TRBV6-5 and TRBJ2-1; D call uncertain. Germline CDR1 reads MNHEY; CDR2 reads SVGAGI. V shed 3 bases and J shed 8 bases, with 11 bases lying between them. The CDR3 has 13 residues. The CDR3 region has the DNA TGTGCCAGCAGTTATACAGAATCCCATGAGCAGTTCTTC. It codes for CASSYTESHEQFF.

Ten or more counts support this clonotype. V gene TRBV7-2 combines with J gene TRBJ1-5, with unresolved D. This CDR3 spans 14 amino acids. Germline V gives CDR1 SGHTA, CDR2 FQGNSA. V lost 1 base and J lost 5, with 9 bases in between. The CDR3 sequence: CASSLGGLDQPQHF. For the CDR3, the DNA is TGTGCCAGCAGCTTAGGAGGGTTGGATCAGCCCCAGCATTTT.

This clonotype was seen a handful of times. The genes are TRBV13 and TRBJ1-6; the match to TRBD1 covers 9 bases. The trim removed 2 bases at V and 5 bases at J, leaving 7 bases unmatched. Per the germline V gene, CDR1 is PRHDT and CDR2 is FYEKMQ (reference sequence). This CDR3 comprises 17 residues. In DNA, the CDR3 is TGTGCCAGCAGCTTACGATCCGGGACAGGGAATAATTCACCCCTCCACTTT. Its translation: CASSLRSGTGNNSPLHF.

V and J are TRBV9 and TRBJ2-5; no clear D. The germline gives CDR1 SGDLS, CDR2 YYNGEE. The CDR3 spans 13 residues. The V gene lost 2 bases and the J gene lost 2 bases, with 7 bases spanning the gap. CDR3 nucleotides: TGTGCCAGCAGCGTGTCAGTTCAAGAGACCCAGTACTTC. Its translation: CASSVSVQETQYF.

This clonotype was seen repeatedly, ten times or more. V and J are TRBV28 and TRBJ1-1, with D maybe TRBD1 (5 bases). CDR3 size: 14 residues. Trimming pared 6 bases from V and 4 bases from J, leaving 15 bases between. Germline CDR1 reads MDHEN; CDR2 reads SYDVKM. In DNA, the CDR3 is TGTGCCAGCAGCTCACCGCGCGGGGGCACTGAAGCTTTCTTT. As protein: CASSSPRGGTEAFF.

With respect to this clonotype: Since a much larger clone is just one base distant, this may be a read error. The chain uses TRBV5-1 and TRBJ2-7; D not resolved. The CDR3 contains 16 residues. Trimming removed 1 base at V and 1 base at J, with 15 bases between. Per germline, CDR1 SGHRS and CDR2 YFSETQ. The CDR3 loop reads CASSLNAVQPSYEQYF. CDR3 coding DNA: TGCGCCAGCAGCTTGAACGCCGTCCAACCATCCTACGAGCAGTACTTC.

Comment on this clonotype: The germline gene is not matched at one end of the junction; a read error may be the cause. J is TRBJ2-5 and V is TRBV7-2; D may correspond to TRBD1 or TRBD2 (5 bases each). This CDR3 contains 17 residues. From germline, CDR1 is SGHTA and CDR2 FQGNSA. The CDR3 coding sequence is TGTGCCAGCAGCACAAAAGGGGAGCTTCGGTACCAAGAGATCCAGTACTTC. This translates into CASSTKGELRYQEIQYF.

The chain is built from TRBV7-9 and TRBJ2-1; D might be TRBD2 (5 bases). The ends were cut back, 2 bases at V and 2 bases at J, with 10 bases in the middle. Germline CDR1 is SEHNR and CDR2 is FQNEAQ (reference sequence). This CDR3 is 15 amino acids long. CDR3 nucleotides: TGTGCCAGCAGCTTACTTATCGGGGCCTACAATGAGCAGTTCTTC. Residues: CASSLLIGAYNEQFF.

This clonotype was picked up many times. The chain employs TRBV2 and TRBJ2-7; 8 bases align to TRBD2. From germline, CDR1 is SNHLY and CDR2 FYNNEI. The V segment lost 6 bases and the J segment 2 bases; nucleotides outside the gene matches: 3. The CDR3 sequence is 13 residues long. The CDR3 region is CASSGGATYEQYF. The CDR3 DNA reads TGTGCCAGCAGCGGGGGGGCGACCTACGAGCAGTACTTC.

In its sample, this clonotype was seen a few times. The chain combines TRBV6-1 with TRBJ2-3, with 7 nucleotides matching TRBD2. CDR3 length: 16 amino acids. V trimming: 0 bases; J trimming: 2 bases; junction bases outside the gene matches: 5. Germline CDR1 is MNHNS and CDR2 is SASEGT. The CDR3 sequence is CASSEAVAGDTDTQYF. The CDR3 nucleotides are TGTGCCAGCAGTGAAGCTGTAGCGGGCGACACAGATACGCAGTATTTT.

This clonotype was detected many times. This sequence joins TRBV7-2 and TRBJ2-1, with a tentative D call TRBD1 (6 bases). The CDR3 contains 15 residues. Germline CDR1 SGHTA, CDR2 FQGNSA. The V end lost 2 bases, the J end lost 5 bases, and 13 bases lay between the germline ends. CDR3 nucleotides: TGTGCCAGCAGCTTAATGGGGGCGCCACACAATGAGCAGTTCTTC. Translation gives CASSLMGAPHNEQFF. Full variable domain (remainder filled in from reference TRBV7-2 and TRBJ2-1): GAGVSQSPSNKVTEKGKDVELRCDPISGHTALYWYRQSLGQGLEFLIYFQGNSAPDKSGLPSDRFSAERTGGSVSTLTIQRTQQEDSAVYLCASSLMGAPHNEQFFGPGTRLTVL.

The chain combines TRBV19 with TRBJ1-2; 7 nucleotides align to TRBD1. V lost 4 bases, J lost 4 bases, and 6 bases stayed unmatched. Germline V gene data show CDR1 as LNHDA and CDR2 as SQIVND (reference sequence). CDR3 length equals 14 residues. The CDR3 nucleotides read TGTGCCAGTAGTACGGGACAGACTTTCTATGGCTACACCTTC. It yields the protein CASSTGQTFYGYTF.

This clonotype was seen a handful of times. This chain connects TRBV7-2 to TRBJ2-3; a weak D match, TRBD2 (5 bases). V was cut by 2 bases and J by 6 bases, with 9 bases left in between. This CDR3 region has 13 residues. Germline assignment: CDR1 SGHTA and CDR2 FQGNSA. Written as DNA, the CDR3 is TGTGCCAGCAGCTTAAACCCGGGGGATACGCAGTATTTT. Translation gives CASSLNPGDTQYF.

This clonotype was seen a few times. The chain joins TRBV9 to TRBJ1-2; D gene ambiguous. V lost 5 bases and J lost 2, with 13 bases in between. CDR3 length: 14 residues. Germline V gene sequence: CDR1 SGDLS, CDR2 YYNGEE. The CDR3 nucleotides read TGTGCCAGCAGTCCCCCATCGGGAAACTATGGCTACACCTTC. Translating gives CASSPPSGNYGYTF.

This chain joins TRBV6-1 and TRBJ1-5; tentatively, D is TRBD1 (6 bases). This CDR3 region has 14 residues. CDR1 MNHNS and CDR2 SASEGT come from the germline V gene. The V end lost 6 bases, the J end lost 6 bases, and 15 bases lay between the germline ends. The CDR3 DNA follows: TGTGCCAGCAGCCAAACAGGGATCGGTCAGCCCCAGCATTTT. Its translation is CASSQTGIGQPQHF.

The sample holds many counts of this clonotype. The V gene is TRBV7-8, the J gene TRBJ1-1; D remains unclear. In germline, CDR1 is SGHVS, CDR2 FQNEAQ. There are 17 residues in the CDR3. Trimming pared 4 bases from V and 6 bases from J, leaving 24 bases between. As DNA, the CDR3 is TGTGCCAGCAGCTCTGATGCGGGCCCCCGTCCCACGTCTGAAGCTTTCTTT. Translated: CASSSDAGPRPTSEAFF.

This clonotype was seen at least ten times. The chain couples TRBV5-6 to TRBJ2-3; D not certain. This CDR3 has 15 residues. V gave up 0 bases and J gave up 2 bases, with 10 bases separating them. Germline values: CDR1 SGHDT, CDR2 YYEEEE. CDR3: CASSLGVSDTDTQYF. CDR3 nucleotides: TGTGCCAGCAGCTTGGGGGTGTCAGACACAGATACGCAGTATTTT.

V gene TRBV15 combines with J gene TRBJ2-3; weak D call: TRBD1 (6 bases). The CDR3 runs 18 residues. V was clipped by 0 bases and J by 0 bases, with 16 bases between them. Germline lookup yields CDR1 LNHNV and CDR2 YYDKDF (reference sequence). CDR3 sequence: CATSRDRAMRGSTDTQYF. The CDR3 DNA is TGTGCCACCAGCAGAGATAGGGCTATGAGGGGGAGCACAGATACGCAGTATTTT.

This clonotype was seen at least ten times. This CDR3 is CASSKGRLNTEAFF. The CDR3 nucleotides are TGTGCCAGCAGCAAAGGGCGGCTGAACACTGAAGCTTTCTTT. J is TRBJ1-1 and V is TRBV7-9; D call uncertain. The CDR3 has 14 amino acids. The germline V and J ends were trimmed by 5 bases and 0 bases, with 10 bases remaining between them. CDR1 and CDR2 from the germline V gene are SEHNR and FQNEAQ (reference sequence).

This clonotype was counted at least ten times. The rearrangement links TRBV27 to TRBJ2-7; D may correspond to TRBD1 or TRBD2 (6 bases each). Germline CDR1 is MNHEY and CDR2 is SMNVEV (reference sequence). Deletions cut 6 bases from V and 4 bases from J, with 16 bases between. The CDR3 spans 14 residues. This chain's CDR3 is CASRPGGSGYEQYF. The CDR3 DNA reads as TGTGCCAGCAGGCCCGGGGGCTCCGGTTACGAGCAGTACTTC.

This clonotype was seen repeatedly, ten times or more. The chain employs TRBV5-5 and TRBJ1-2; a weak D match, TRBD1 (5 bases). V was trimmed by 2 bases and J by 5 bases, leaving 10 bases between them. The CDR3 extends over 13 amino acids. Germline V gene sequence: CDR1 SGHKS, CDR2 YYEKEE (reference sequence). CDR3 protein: CASSFETEYGYTF. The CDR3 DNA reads TGTGCCAGCAGCTTTGAGACAGAATATGGCTACACCTTC.

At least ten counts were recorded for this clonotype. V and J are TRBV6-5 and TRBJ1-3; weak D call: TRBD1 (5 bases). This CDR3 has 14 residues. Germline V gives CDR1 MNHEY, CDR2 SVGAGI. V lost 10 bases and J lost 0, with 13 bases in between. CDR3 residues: CATRDGNSGNTIYF. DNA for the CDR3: TGTGCCACCAGGGACGGGAACTCTGGAAACACCATATATTTT.

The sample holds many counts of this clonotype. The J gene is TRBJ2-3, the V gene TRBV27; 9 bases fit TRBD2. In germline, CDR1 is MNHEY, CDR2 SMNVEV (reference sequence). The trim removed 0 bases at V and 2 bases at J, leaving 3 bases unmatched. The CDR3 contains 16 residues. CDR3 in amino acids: CASSLSSGGNTDTQYF. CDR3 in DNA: TGTGCCAGCAGTTTATCTAGCGGGGGAAACACAGATACGCAGTATTTT.